This T cell receptor beta chain was captured by sequencing in a study of early T cells in non-severe SARS-CoV-2 infection. Study information: Chains were not paired, and sequencing was done on bulk RNA from unsorted whole blood. Study outcomes and limitations: Database matching using VDJdb favored anti-spike CD8 responses, with private and CD4 specificities left missing.

Notes on this clonotype: As yet, its antigen is unknown.

Tagging with unique molecular identifiers was applied to individual cDNA molecules. MiXCR, run by TCRdb on the 5' RACE reads, gives a single entry per CDR3 protein. The sample carries about 48,000 distinct CDR3 sequences, approximately 9.4% recorded once. Sequencing was done on a sample of whole blood. This sequence was found in an adult who was a healthcare worker with PCR-confirmed SARS-CoV-2 infection or an uninfected control (not recorded which).

CDR3 amino acids: CASSFRARSSYEQYF. The CDR3 DNA sequence: TGTGCCAGCAGTTTCCGAGCTCGTAGCTCCTACGAGCAGTACTTC. J is TRBJ2-7 and V is TRBV6-2 or TRBV6-3, with no clear D. This CDR3 has 15 amino acids. The V end was cut by 4 bases, the J end by 0 bases, with 13 bases between. The germline V gene has CDR1 MNHEY and CDR2 SVGEGT.